The rows below give T cell receptor beta chains drawn from one sample of a study of blood T cell repertoires in COVID-19. This table comes from immunoSEQ multiplex PCR, and its TCRdb copy is limited to in-frame clones, with some not included. The sample carries 50,000 to 65,000 clones, under 85% recorded once. The specimen sequenced was peripheral blood. The receptors were gathered from a woman aged 50 to 60 with active or convalescent COVID-19. Both conserved end residues are part of each CDR3. Each record gives: J gene, clone size, V gene, D gene, CDR3 protein, CDR3 DNA. The D gene is left open where the match is weak. Clone size is stated in some rows and not others, as once, few, many or a class when expanded.

j_call: TRBJ1-1; clone_size: few; v_call: TRBV5-6; d_call: .; cdr3_aa: CASSLDGVTEAFF; cdr3_nt: TGTGCCAGCAGCTTGGACGGGGTGACTGAAGCTTTCTTT
j_call: TRBJ1-1; clone_size: .; v_call: TRBV4-1; d_call: .; cdr3_aa: CASSQEGAQNTEAFF; cdr3_nt: TGCGCCAGCAGCCAAGAAGGGGCCCAGAACACTGAAGCTTTCTTT
j_call: TRBJ1-4; clone_size: .; v_call: TRBV11-2; d_call: TRBD1; cdr3_aa: CASSPGQGAPKLFF; cdr3_nt: TGTGCCAGCAGCCCCGGACAGGGGGCTCCCAAACTGTTTTTT
j_call: TRBJ1-1; clone_size: .; v_call: TRBV30; d_call: .; cdr3_aa: CAWSVGANTEAFF; cdr3_nt: TGTGCCTGGAGTGTGGGGGCCAACACTGAAGCTTTCTTT
j_call: TRBJ1-5; clone_size: .; v_call: TRBV7-3; d_call: .; cdr3_aa: CASSLQGGQPQHF; cdr3_nt: TGTGCCAGCAGCTTACAGGGAGGTCAGCCCCAGCATTTT
j_call: TRBJ2-6; clone_size: .; v_call: TRBV21-1; d_call: .; cdr3_aa: CASSKFSRQYGANVLTF; cdr3_nt: TGTGCCAGCAGCAAATTTTCTAGGCAGTATGGGGCCAACGTCCTGACTTTC
j_call: TRBJ1-2; clone_size: few; v_call: TRBV24-1; d_call: TRBD1; cdr3_aa: CATSPRQGGFLMGYTF; cdr3_nt: TGTGCCACCAGTCCCCGGCAGGGGGGATTTCTTATGGGCTACACCTTC
j_call: TRBJ2-3; clone_size: .; v_call: TRBV9; d_call: .; cdr3_aa: CASSERAIHSDTQYF; cdr3_nt: TGTGCCAGCAGTGAGCGGGCCATACACTCAGATACGCAGTATTTT
j_call: TRBJ1-6; clone_size: .; v_call: TRBV4-2; d_call: .; cdr3_aa: CASSQESIRTDNSPLHF; cdr3_nt: TGTGCCAGCAGCCAAGAAAGTATCCGGACAGATAATTCACCCCTCCACTTT
j_call: TRBJ1-1; clone_size: .; v_call: TRBV2; d_call: .; cdr3_aa: CASNLGQLNTEAFF; cdr3_nt: TGTGCCAGCAATTTAGGACAGTTGAACACTGAAGCTTTCTTT
j_call: TRBJ2-1; clone_size: once; v_call: TRBV7-3; d_call: TRBD2; cdr3_aa: CASRLAGGPYNEQFF; cdr3_nt: TGTGCCAGCAGACTAGCGGGAGGCCCCTACAATGAGCAGTTCTTC
j_call: TRBJ2-1; clone_size: once; v_call: TRBV7-2; d_call: .; cdr3_aa: CASSPLYEQFF; cdr3_nt: TGTGCCAGCAGCCCTCTTTATGAGCAGTTCTTC
j_call: TRBJ2-3; clone_size: .; v_call: TRBV9; d_call: .; cdr3_aa: CASSREGTDTQYF; cdr3_nt: TGTGCCAGCAGCAGGGAGGGCACAGATACGCAGTATTTT
j_call: TRBJ2-7; clone_size: once; v_call: TRBV10-1; d_call: .; cdr3_aa: CASSRGNYEQYF; cdr3_nt: TGCGCCAGCAGCCGCGGAAACTACGAGCAGTACTTC
j_call: TRBJ1-1; clone_size: .; v_call: TRBV7-3; d_call: .; cdr3_aa: CASSFGVDTEAFF; cdr3_nt: TGTGCCAGCAGCTTCGGGGTTGACACTGAAGCTTTCTTT
j_call: TRBJ2-7; clone_size: .; v_call: TRBV2; d_call: .; cdr3_aa: CASSVPRLGLSSYEQYF; cdr3_nt: TGTGCCAGCAGTGTCCCACGCCTGGGACTGAGCTCCTACGAGCAGTACTTC
j_call: TRBJ1-2; clone_size: .; v_call: TRBV2; d_call: .; cdr3_aa: CASSVGQPGEGGYTF; cdr3_nt: TGTGCCAGCAGTGTGGGTCAGCCGGGGGAAGGTGGCTACACCTTC
j_call: TRBJ2-3; clone_size: .; v_call: TRBV6-5; d_call: TRBD2; cdr3_aa: CASSAASGSADTQYF; cdr3_nt: TGTGCCAGCAGCGCAGCTAGCGGGAGCGCAGATACGCAGTATTTT
j_call: TRBJ2-1; clone_size: .; v_call: TRBV6-6; d_call: TRBD1; cdr3_aa: CATKGQNNEQFF; cdr3_nt: TGTGCCACCAAGGGACAGAACAATGAGCAGTTCTTC
j_call: TRBJ2-1; clone_size: .; v_call: TRBV29-1; d_call: TRBD1; cdr3_aa: CSVEGQGWGEQFF; cdr3_nt: TGCAGCGTTGAAGGACAGGGGTGGGGTGAGCAGTTCTTC
j_call: TRBJ1-2; clone_size: .; v_call: TRBV4-1; d_call: .; cdr3_aa: CASSQDLRSPYGYTF; cdr3_nt: TGCGCCAGCAGCCAAGATCTAAGGAGTCCCTATGGCTACACCTTC
j_call: TRBJ1-2; clone_size: .; v_call: TRBV27; d_call: .; cdr3_aa: CASQPTGFFGYGYTF; cdr3_nt: TGTGCCAGTCAGCCAACAGGGTTCTTTGGGTATGGCTACACCTTC
j_call: TRBJ2-7; clone_size: .; v_call: TRBV27; d_call: .; cdr3_aa: CASSFSSSYEQYF; cdr3_nt: TGTGCCAGCAGTTTTTCGAGCTCCTACGAGCAGTACTTC
j_call: TRBJ2-7; clone_size: .; v_call: TRBV5-4; d_call: TRBD1; cdr3_aa: CASSSGTDISYEQYF; cdr3_nt: TGTGCCAGCAGCTCGGGGACAGACATCTCCTACGAGCAGTACTTC
j_call: TRBJ2-2; clone_size: once; v_call: TRBV21-1; d_call: .; cdr3_aa: CASSKALCGARYTGELFF; cdr3_nt: TGTGCCAGCAGCAAAGCGCTTTGCGGGGCGCGGTACACCGGGGAGCTGTTTTTT
j_call: TRBJ1-6; clone_size: .; v_call: TRBV18; d_call: .; cdr3_aa: CASSTFGTQSNSPLHF; cdr3_nt: TGTGCCAGCTCAACCTTTGGGACACAGAGTAATTCACCCCTCCACTTT
j_call: TRBJ2-7; clone_size: once; v_call: TRBV3-1/TRBV3-2; d_call: TRBD2; cdr3_aa: CASSHQRGTSGSHYEQYF; cdr3_nt: TGTGCCAGCAGCCATCAAAGGGGGACTAGCGGGAGTCACTACGAGCAGTACTTC
j_call: TRBJ2-7; clone_size: once; v_call: TRBV18; d_call: .; cdr3_aa: CASSSRGSGDYEQYF; cdr3_nt: TGTGCCAGCTCATCCCGAGGGTCAGGGGACTACGAGCAGTACTTC
j_call: TRBJ2-7; clone_size: .; v_call: TRBV4-3; d_call: TRBD2; cdr3_aa: CASSHTLAGEGEQYF; cdr3_nt: TGCGCCAGCAGCCACACACTAGCGGGAGAGGGCGAGCAGTACTTC
j_call: TRBJ1-2; clone_size: .; v_call: TRBV2; d_call: .; cdr3_aa: CASRRPGATYGYTF; cdr3_nt: TGTGCCAGCAGACGACCAGGTGCCACCTATGGCTACACCTTC
j_call: TRBJ1-1; clone_size: .; v_call: TRBV6-5; d_call: TRBD1; cdr3_aa: CASSSPNRGQAEAFF; cdr3_nt: TGTGCCAGCAGTTCTCCCAACAGGGGTCAGGCTGAAGCTTTCTTT
j_call: TRBJ1-5; clone_size: many; v_call: TRBV2; d_call: TRBD1; cdr3_aa: CASSGTGGRNQPQHF; cdr3_nt: TGTGCCAGCAGCGGGACAGGGGGTCGTAATCAGCCCCAGCATTTT
j_call: TRBJ1-2; clone_size: .; v_call: TRBV21-1; d_call: .; cdr3_aa: CASSTGQYYGYTF; cdr3_nt: TGTGCCAGCAGCACCGGACAGTACTATGGCTACACCTTC
j_call: TRBJ2-3; clone_size: .; v_call: TRBV7-2; d_call: .; cdr3_aa: CASSLAVSPLSTDTQYF; cdr3_nt: TGTGCCAGCAGCTTAGCTGTGTCCCCTCTCAGCACAGATACGCAGTATTTT
j_call: TRBJ2-6; clone_size: .; v_call: TRBV10-3; d_call: .; cdr3_aa: CAISESARGKSGANVLTF; cdr3_nt: TGTGCCATCAGTGAATCAGCCAGGGGCAAATCTGGGGCCAACGTCCTGACTTTC
j_call: TRBJ2-2; clone_size: .; v_call: TRBV14; d_call: TRBD2; cdr3_aa: CASSQEPGLAVKRSTGELFF; cdr3_nt: TGTGCCAGCAGCCAAGAACCTGGACTAGCGGTTAAGAGGTCCACCGGGGAGCTGTTTTTT
j_call: TRBJ1-4; clone_size: few; v_call: TRBV2; d_call: .; cdr3_aa: CASLTFGFGEKLFF; cdr3_nt: TGTGCCAGCCTTACATTCGGGTTCGGCGAAAAACTGTTTTTT
j_call: TRBJ2-5; clone_size: once; v_call: TRBV24-1; d_call: .; cdr3_aa: CATSGGLEYQETQYF; cdr3_nt: TGTGCCACCTCCGGGGGGCTAGAGTACCAAGAGACCCAGTACTTC
j_call: TRBJ2-2; clone_size: .; v_call: TRBV30; d_call: TRBD2; cdr3_aa: CAWSSLAGGLGGELFF; cdr3_nt: TGTGCCTGGAGTTCCTTAGCGGGAGGGCTCGGCGGGGAGCTGTTTTTT
j_call: TRBJ2-3; clone_size: .; v_call: TRBV6-5; d_call: .; cdr3_aa: CASRTGLSTDTQYF; cdr3_nt: TGTGCCAGCAGGACCGGACTCTCGACAGATACGCAGTATTTT
j_call: TRBJ2-2; clone_size: .; v_call: TRBV7-9; d_call: .; cdr3_aa: CASSLGRFTGELFF; cdr3_nt: TGTGCCAGCAGCTTAGGCAGGTTCACCGGGGAGCTGTTTTTT
j_call: TRBJ1-4; clone_size: .; v_call: TRBV30; d_call: .; cdr3_aa: CAWSGDTYNEKLFF; cdr3_nt: TGTGCCTGGAGTGGGGACACGTATAATGAAAAACTGTTTTTT
j_call: TRBJ2-7; clone_size: .; v_call: TRBV6-5; d_call: .; cdr3_aa: CASKEGHSYEQYF; cdr3_nt: TGTGCCAGCAAAGAGGGCCACTCCTACGAGCAGTACTTC
j_call: TRBJ1-4; clone_size: .; v_call: TRBV30; d_call: TRBD1; cdr3_aa: CAWSLTGGYDEKLFF; cdr3_nt: TGTGCCTGGAGTCTGACAGGGGGCTATGATGAAAAACTGTTTTTT